These 6 T cell receptor beta chains came from one sample sequenced in a study of low-dose radiotherapy and immunotherapy resistance in tumors. The time point is: before trial treatment. With TRAV- and TRBV-specific primers, first-strand cDNA was made, covering the alpha and beta chains. TCRs were put through roughly 20 PCR cycles of amplification with Phusion. A constant-region primer and the V-primer adapter served as the primer pair. TCRdb re-called the reads through MiXCR, storing one row per CDR3 protein. Altogether more than 45,000 distinct CDR3 sequences are present, about 23% being singletons, with the ten largest covering approximately 5.7%. The sequencing used PBMCs, collected before treatment. All receptors come from a male donor with prostate cancer.

The table lists this clonotype with many counts. The CDR3 region has the DNA TGCGCCAGCAGCCAACTCATCGGGACAGGGCACGCTTTCTTT. Translation: CASSQLIGTGHAFF. The V gene is TRBV5-1, the J gene TRBJ1-1; TRBD1 matches at 9 bases. The germline CDR1 and CDR2 sequences are SGHRS and YFSETQ. V shed 4 bases and J 11 bases; nucleotides not matched to a gene: 12. CDR3 length: 14 residues.

Ten or more counts support this clonotype. The J gene is TRBJ2-7, the V gene TRBV15; no clear D gene. CDR3 length: 13 residues. Looked up from germline, CDR1 is LNHNV and CDR2 is YYDKDF (reference sequence). The V gene lost 0 bases and the J gene lost 6 bases, with 9 bases spanning the gap. The CDR3 spells CATSRDGQIEQYF. The CDR3 nucleotides are TGTGCCACCAGCAGAGATGGTCAAATCGAGCAGTACTTC.

This clonotype was picked up many times. V and J are TRBV7-9 and TRBJ1-2; tentatively, D is TRBD1 (5 bases). The germline V gene encodes CDR1 SEHNR and CDR2 FQNEAQ (reference sequence). The CDR3 sequence is 15 residues long. Trimming left V 0 bases short and J 1 base short, with 9 bases between. CDR3 in amino acids: CASSLAADSNYGYTF. DNA for the CDR3: TGTGCCAGCAGCTTAGCAGCAGACAGTAACTATGGCTACACCTTC. The entire variable domain, with the rest obtained from reference TRBV7-9 and TRBJ1-2, is as follows: DTGVSQNPRHKITKRGQNVTFRCDPISEHNRLYWYRQTLGQGPEFLTYFQNEAQLEKSRLLSDRFSAERPKGSFSTLEIQRTEQGDSAMYLCASSLAADSNYGYTFGSGTRLTVV.

This clonotype was recorded many times. The chain links TRBV25-1 to TRBJ1-1; a weak D match, TRBD1 (6 bases). V lost 1 base, J lost 4 bases, and 13 bases lay in between. The CDR3 extends over 15 amino acids. The germline V gene has CDR1 MGHDK and CDR2 SYGVNS. The CDR3 coding sequence is TGTGCCAGCAGTGAATCCCGGGGGCGCGGCACTGAAGCTTTCTTT. This codes for CASSESRGRGTEAFF.

This clonotype has more than one count but fewer than ten. The V gene is TRBV5-4, the J gene TRBJ2-3; a weak D match, TRBD2 (5 bases). The germline V and J ends were trimmed by 7 bases and 2 bases, with 11 bases remaining between them. The CDR3 spans 13 residues. Germline V gene lookup returns CDR1 SGHNT and CDR2 YYREEE (reference sequence). The DNA for the CDR3 is TGTGCCAGCGAGGGAGAGGCCACAGATACGCAGTATTTT. Amino acids: CASEGEATDTQYF.

Worth noting for this clonotype: A far larger clone lies a single base away; this is likely a read error. The chain recombines TRBV20-1 with TRBJ2-7; the match to TRBD2 covers 7 bases. V trimming: 0 bases; J trimming: 7 bases; junction bases outside the gene matches: 12. The germline V gene has CDR1 DFQATT and CDR2 SNEGSKA (reference sequence). The CDR3 length is 15 residues. The CDR3 nucleotides read TGCAGTGCTAGAGATCCGGCGGGAGCACCCCATGAGCAGTACTTC. Translated: CSARDPAGAPHEQYF.